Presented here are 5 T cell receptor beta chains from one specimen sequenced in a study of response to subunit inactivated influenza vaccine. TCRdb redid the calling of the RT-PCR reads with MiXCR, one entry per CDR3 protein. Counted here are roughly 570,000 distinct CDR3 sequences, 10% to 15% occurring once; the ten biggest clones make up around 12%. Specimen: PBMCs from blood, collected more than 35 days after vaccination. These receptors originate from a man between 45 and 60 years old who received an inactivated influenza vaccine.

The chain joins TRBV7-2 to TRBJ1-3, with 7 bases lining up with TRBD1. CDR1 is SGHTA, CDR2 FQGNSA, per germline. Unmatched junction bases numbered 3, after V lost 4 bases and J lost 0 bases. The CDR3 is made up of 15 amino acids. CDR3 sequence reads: CASSSRTGSGNTIYF. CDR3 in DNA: TGTGCCAGCAGCTCACGGACAGGCTCTGGAAACACCATATATTTT. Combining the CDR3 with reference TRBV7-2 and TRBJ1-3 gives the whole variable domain GAGVSQSPSNKVTEKGKDVELRCDPISGHTALYWYRQSLGQGLEFLIYFQGNSAPDKSGLPSDRFSAERTGGSVSTLTIQRTQQEDSAVYLCASSSRTGSGNTIYFGEGSWLTVV.

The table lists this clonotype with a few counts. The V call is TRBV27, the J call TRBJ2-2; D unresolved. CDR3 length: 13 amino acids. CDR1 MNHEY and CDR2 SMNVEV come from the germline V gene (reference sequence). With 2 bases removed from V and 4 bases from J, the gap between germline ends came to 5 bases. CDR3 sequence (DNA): TGTGCCAGCAGTTTAATCCTCACCGGGGAGCTGTTTTTT. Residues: CASSLILTGELFF.

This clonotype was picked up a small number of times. CDR3: CASSYAPTGGGEQYF. The CDR3 bases are TGTGCCAGCAGCTATGCCCCTACAGGGGGAGGGGAGCAGTACTTC. The rearrangement links TRBV7-2 to TRBJ2-7; tentative D call: TRBD1 (8 bases). This CDR3 comprises 15 residues. Germline V gene data show CDR1 as SGHTA and CDR2 as FQGNSA. Trimming took off 4 bases at V and 7 bases at J, with 20 bases between the two ends.

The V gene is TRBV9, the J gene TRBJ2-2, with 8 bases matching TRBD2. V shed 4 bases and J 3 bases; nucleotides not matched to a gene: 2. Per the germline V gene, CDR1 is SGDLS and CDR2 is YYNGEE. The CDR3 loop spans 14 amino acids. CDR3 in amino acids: CASSSGGYTGELFF. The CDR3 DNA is TGTGCCAGCAGCTCGGGGGGGTACACCGGGGAGCTGTTTTTT.

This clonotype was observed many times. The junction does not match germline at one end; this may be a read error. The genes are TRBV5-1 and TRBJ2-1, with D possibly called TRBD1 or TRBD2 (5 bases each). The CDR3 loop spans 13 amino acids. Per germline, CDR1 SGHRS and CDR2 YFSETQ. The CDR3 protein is CASSFGGYNEQFF. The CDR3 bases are TGTGCCAGCAGTTTTGGGGGATACAATGAGCAGTTCTTC.